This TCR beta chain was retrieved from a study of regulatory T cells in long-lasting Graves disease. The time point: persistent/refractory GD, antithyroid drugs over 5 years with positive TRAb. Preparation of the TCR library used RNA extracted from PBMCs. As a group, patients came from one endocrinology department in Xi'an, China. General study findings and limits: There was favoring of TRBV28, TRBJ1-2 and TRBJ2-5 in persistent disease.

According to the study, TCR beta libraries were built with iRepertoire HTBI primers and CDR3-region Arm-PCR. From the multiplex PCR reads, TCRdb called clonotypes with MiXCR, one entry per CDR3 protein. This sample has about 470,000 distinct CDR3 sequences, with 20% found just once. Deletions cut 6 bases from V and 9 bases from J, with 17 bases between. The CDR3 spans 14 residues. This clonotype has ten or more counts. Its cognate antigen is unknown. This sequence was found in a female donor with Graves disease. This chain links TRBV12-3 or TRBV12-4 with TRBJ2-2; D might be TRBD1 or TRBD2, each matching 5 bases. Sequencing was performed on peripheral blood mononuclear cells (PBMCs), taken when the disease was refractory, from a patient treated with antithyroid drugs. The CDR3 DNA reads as TGTGCCAGCAGGGCCCGGGACGGCCACCGGGAGCTGTTTTTT. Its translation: CASRARDGHRELFF.